One sample yielded the 28 T cell receptor beta chains listed below, sequenced in a study of blood T cell repertoires in COVID-19. Sequencing used immunoSEQ multiplex PCR; TCRdb keeps in-frame clones, though not all of them. Of hundreds of thousands of clones in the sample, more than 75% were seen once. The sample taken for sequencing was PBMCs or T cells enriched from blood (not recorded which). Receptor source: a man in his sixties who had recovered from COVID-19.

This clone was observed a handful of times. The J gene is TRBJ2-2, the V gene TRBV7-2; 8 positions match TRBD1. J was trimmed by 1 base and V by 7 bases; bases with no gene match: 5. Looked up from germline, CDR1 is SGHTA and CDR2 is FQGNSA. The CDR3 sequence is 15 residues long. Here the CDR3 reads CASNPGQGNTGELFF. The CDR3 DNA is TGTGCCAGCAACCCTGGACAGGGGAACACCGGGGAGCTGTTTTTT.

The V gene is TRBV10-3, the J gene TRBJ1-1; D not resolved. Deletions cut 2 bases from V and 10 bases from J, with 11 bases between. Per germline, CDR1 ENHRY and CDR2 SYGVKD. This CDR3 has 12 amino acids. The CDR3 coding sequence is TGTGCCATCAGTGAGAACAGCAATGTAGCTTTCTTT. This encodes CAISENSNVAFF.

This rearrangement joins TRBV6-2 or TRBV6-3 to TRBJ2-5; 9 positions match TRBD1. V lost 5 bases to trimming and J lost 4 bases; unmatched junction nucleotides: 5. The germline CDR1 and CDR2 sequences are MNHEY and SVGEGT. The CDR3 sequence is 14 residues long. CDR3 nucleotide sequence: TGTGCCAGCAGTAGGACAGGGGTTGCAGAGACCCAGTACTTC. Translation gives CASSRTGVAETQYF.

The CDR3 loop reads CASSQGTGVKALSGNTIYF. CDR3 coding DNA: TGTGCCAGCAGCCAAGGGACGGGGGTGAAGGCCCTCTCTGGAAACACCATATATTTT. The chain has TRBV4-2 and TRBJ1-3, with a possible D match to TRBD1 (5 bases). V lost 1 base to trimming and J lost 0 bases, with 19 bases between them. CDR3 length: 19 amino acids. The germline V gene encodes CDR1 LGHNA and CDR2 YNFKEQ.

The chain joins TRBV2 to TRBJ2-1; the D is unclear. From germline, CDR1 is SNHLY and CDR2 FYNNEI. V was pared by 7 bases and J by 7 bases, with 17 bases between. There are 14 residues in the CDR3. This CDR3 is CASTRSSPTNEQFF. The CDR3 DNA is TGTGCCAGCACCCGGAGTTCCCCTACGAATGAGCAGTTCTTC.

This chain connects TRBV6-5 to TRBJ1-2, with a possible D match to TRBD1 (6 bases). The CDR3 is 11 amino acids. V lost 11 bases and J lost 4, with 11 bases in between. The germline gives CDR1 MNHEY, CDR2 SVGAGI. CDR3 amino acids: CAARDTYGYTF. As DNA, the CDR3 is TGTGCCGCACGGGACACCTATGGCTACACCTTC.

This chain uses TRBV7-9 with TRBJ1-3; TRBD1 aligns across 9 bases. Germline-derived CDR1 and CDR2 are SEHNR and FQNEAQ (reference sequence). The trim removed 4 bases at V and 2 bases at J, leaving 3 bases unmatched. CDR3 length: 15 amino acids. The CDR3 region has the DNA TGTGCCAGCAGCTGGACAGGGGTCGCTGGAAACACCATATATTTT. It codes for CASSWTGVAGNTIYF.

The chain joins TRBV2 to TRBJ1-4, with a weak D call TRBD1 (5 bases). The length of the CDR3 is 15 residues. CDR1 and CDR2 from the germline V gene are SNHLY and FYNNEI. V gave up 7 bases and J gave up 5 bases, with 17 bases separating them. This CDR3 reads CASKTAEPRNEKLFF. The CDR3 DNA is TGTGCCAGCAAGACAGCCGAACCAAGAAATGAAAAACTGTTTTTT.

V usage is TRBV21-1 and J usage is TRBJ1-2; the tabulated D call, TRBD1, remains unverified against the DNA. TRBV21-1 is designated a pseudogene. This CDR3 spans 19 amino acids. Written as DNA, the CDR3 is TGTGCCAGCAGCAAGAGGATGGAGGGACAGGGGGCGGATAACTATGGCTACACCTTC. This gives the protein CASSKRMEGQGADNYGYTF.

This chain connects TRBV7-9 to TRBJ2-2; 8 bases are shared with TRBD2. The junction had 5 bases not matched to a gene; V was cut back by 4 bases and J by 7 bases. The CDR3 loop spans 14 amino acids. Germline CDR1 reads SEHNR; CDR2 reads FQNEAQ (reference sequence). CDR3 nucleotide sequence: TGTGCCAGCAGCTCTTCCGGGACTAGCGGGGAGCTGTTTTTT. It is translated as CASSSSGTSGELFF.

The chain combines TRBV5-8 with TRBJ2-2, with TRBD2 matching 7 bases. The CDR3 runs 15 residues. Germline CDR1 and CDR2: SGHTS and YDEGEE. Germline trimming cut 4 bases from V and 4 bases from J; bases unmatched to any gene: 7. This CDR3 is CASSRGSRLTGELFF. CDR3 DNA sequence: TGTGCCAGCAGCCGCGGGAGCCGTCTCACCGGGGAGCTGTTTTTT.

The chain links TRBV7-2 to TRBJ1-2; TRBD1 matches at 10 bases. From germline, CDR1 is SGHTA and CDR2 FQGNSA. V shed 6 bases and J 8 bases; nucleotides not matched to a gene: 21. The CDR3 has 18 amino acids. In DNA form, the CDR3 reads TGTGCCAGCAGGACTACGGGATTAACGGGACAGGGGTTTTTGGGCTACACCTTC. It specifies CASRTTGLTGQGFLGYTF.

V is TRBV18 and J is TRBJ1-1; TRBD1 aligns across 9 bases. The CDR3 is 16 residues long. In germline, CDR1 is KGHSH, CDR2 LQKENI. Unmatched junction bases numbered 9, after V lost 3 bases and J lost 4 bases. The CDR3 coding sequence is TGTGCCAGCTCACCGCGACAGGGGGATTTGAGCACTGAAGCTTTCTTT. This codes for CASSPRQGDLSTEAFF.

The chain combines TRBV30 with TRBJ1-3, with D maybe TRBD1 (5 bases). Looked up from germline, CDR1 is GTSNPN and CDR2 is SVGIG (reference sequence). This CDR3 region has 14 residues. The V end lost 6 bases, the J end lost 0 bases, and 12 bases lay between the germline ends. The CDR3 region is CACSRAISGNTIYF. The CDR3 bases are TGTGCCTGTTCCAGGGCAATCTCTGGAAACACCATATATTTT.

This sequence joins TRBV9 and TRBJ2-3; 7 nucleotides line up with TRBD1. Germline V CDR1 and CDR2: SGDLS, YYNGEE. There are 16 residues in the CDR3. J gave up 2 bases and V 3 bases, and 9 bases lay outside the gene matches. CDR3 protein: CASSAPGQRITDTQYF. The CDR3, as DNA: TGTGCCAGCAGCGCCCCGGGACAGCGGATCACAGATACGCAGTATTTT.

V gene TRBV30 combines with J gene TRBJ1-5, with no clear D. CDR1 GTSNPN and CDR2 SVGIG come from the germline V gene (reference sequence). Trimming removed 3 bases from V and 4 bases from J, with 19 bases in between. The CDR3 is made up of 16 amino acids. This CDR3 is CAWSPGGLTLNQPQHF. In DNA, the CDR3 is TGTGCCTGGAGCCCGGGAGGACTGACTTTAAATCAGCCCCAGCATTTT.

The chain couples TRBV2 to TRBJ1-1, with D possibly TRBD1 on 5 matching bases. CDR1 is SNHLY, CDR2 FYNNEI, per germline. This CDR3 contains 13 residues. Trimming pared 6 bases from V and 5 bases from J, leaving 13 bases between. CDR3: CASSPGVGTEAFF. The CDR3 DNA sequence: TGTGCCAGCAGCCCGGGGGTGGGGACTGAAGCTTTCTTT.

The rearrangement uses TRBV29-1 and TRBJ2-5, with 10 positions matching TRBD1. The CDR3 loop spans 15 amino acids. The V and J ends lost 6 bases and 5 bases, in that order; junction bases with no gene match: 12. CDR1 and CDR2 (germline): SQVTM, ANQGSEA. In DNA form, the CDR3 reads TGCAGCGTAAAACCCGGGACAGGGGTACGGGAGACCCAGTACTTC. Translating it yields CSVKPGTGVRETQYF.

The chain couples TRBV4-1 to TRBJ1-4; no firm D call. Looked up from germline, CDR1 is MGHRA and CDR2 is YSYEKL. The CDR3 is 16 amino acids. Deletions cut 0 bases from V and 7 bases from J, with 15 bases between. This CDR3 is CASSQETVGGSEKLFF. The CDR3 DNA reads TGCGCCAGCAGCCAAGAAACCGTTGGAGGTTCTGAAAAACTGTTTTTT.

This chain uses TRBV7-8 with TRBJ1-5; D remains ambiguous. The germline gives CDR1 SGHVS, CDR2 FQNEAQ. The CDR3 covers 16 residues. V was trimmed by 5 bases and J by 5 bases, leaving 19 bases between them. The DNA of the CDR3 is TGTGCCAGCAGCCCGGGGTCTGACGACGGGGATCAGCCCCAGCATTTT. Amino acid sequence: CASSPGSDDGDQPQHF.

The chain recombines TRBV5-1 with TRBJ2-3; 7 positions match TRBD2. The length of the CDR3 is 16 residues. The junction had 5 bases not matched to a gene; V was cut back by 0 bases and J by 1 base. Germline assignment: CDR1 SGHRS and CDR2 YFSETQ. For the CDR3, the DNA is TGCGCCAGCAGCTTGGCCGTCCGGGGGGGCACAGATACGCAGTATTTT. It codes for CASSLAVRGGTDTQYF.

V gene TRBV2 combines with J gene TRBJ1-1, with 9 bases identical to TRBD1. V lost 11 bases and J lost 5; bases outside the gene matches: 6. Germline V lookup: CDR1 SNHLY, CDR2 FYNNEI. The CDR3 is 12 amino acids. The DNA for the CDR3 is TGTGCCGGACAGGGGACTCGGACTGAAGCTTTCTTT. This codes for CAGQGTRTEAFF.

This chain connects TRBV15 to TRBJ1-5; D not certain. The CDR3 contains 15 residues. The V end was cut by 0 bases, the J end by 0 bases, with 6 bases between. The germline gives CDR1 LNHNV, CDR2 YYDKDF (reference sequence). The CDR3 DNA is TGTGCCACCAGCAGAGATCGTTATAGCAATCAGCCCCAGCATTTT. Its protein product is CATSRDRYSNQPQHF.

This rearrangement joins TRBV5-1 to TRBJ1-6; D perhaps matches TRBD1 (5 bases). This CDR3 region has 16 residues. Germline lookup yields CDR1 SGHRS and CDR2 YFSETQ. Trimming took 4 bases from V and 9 from J, leaving 20 bases between them. The DNA of the CDR3 is TGCGCCAGCAGCCAAACTCCGGGACGGGGAGGTTCACCCCTCCACTTT. This codes for CASSQTPGRGGSPLHF.

This chain connects TRBV5-6 to TRBJ1-3, with D unclear. V was cut by 4 bases and J by 5 bases, with 7 bases left in between. CDR1 and CDR2 from the germline V gene are SGHDT and YYEEEE. This CDR3 has 12 residues. The CDR3 nucleotides read TGTGCCAGCAGCATACAGAGAAACACCATATATTTT. Translated, it gives CASSIQRNTIYF.

This clone was observed a single time. The rearrangement joins TRBV14 to TRBJ1-2, with D tentatively TRBD1 (6 bases). Germline CDR1 reads SGHDN; CDR2 reads FVKESK. Between the trimmed V and J ends, which lost 0 bases and 7 bases, there was a span of 12 bases. The CDR3 contains 14 residues. CDR3 sequence reads: CASSQDSPRGGYTF. As DNA, the CDR3 is TGTGCCAGCAGCCAAGATAGCCCCAGGGGTGGCTACACCTTC.

The genes are TRBV18 and TRBJ1-1, with no clear D. V lost 6 bases to trimming and J lost 3 bases, with 11 bases between them. Per the germline V gene, CDR1 is KGHSH and CDR2 is LQKENI. The CDR3 is 13 amino acids. CDR3 protein: CASSFAGDTEAFF. The DNA for the CDR3 is TGTGCCAGCTCGTTCGCCGGGGACACTGAAGCTTTCTTT.

This sequence joins TRBV30 and TRBJ1-4, with TRBD1 matching 12 bases. CDR1 GTSNPN and CDR2 SVGIG come from the germline V gene (reference sequence). J was trimmed by 6 bases and V by 5 bases; bases with no gene match: 7. CDR3 length: 15 amino acids. The CDR3 reads CAWGTGTGGDEKLFF. DNA for the CDR3: TGTGCCTGGGGAACCGGGACAGGGGGCGATGAAAAACTGTTTTTT.